This T cell receptor beta chain came from a study of blood T cell repertoires in COVID-19. Study context: The United States, Italy and Spain provided the acute and convalescent COVID-19 samples. PBMCs, B-cell-depleted T cells, or T cells provided the cDNA or gDNA that made up the material.

Seattle's enrolled individuals joined amid active infection and were then monitored longitudinally. The V gene lost 4 bases and the J gene lost 7 bases, with 13 bases spanning the gap. CDR1 and CDR2 from the germline V gene are SQVTM and ANQGSEA. CDR3 length: 12 residues. Original data processing: Amplified reference gene primers provided the basis for estimating nucleated cell counts. Only in-frame clones appear in the TCRdb table, and some are missing; sequencing was by immunoSEQ multiplex PCR. V, J and clone size were drawn from that table, and D and trimming were deduced from the DNA. The sample has about 350,000 clones; approximately 90% are singletons.

The genes are TRBV29-1 and TRBJ1-1; D remains ambiguous. The sequenced sample consisted of peripheral blood. The receptor was derived from a woman aged 55-70 years with COVID-19, enrolled during active disease. The CDR3 here is CSVAPETLEAFF. CDR3 DNA: TGCAGCGTTGCCCCTGAGACACTTGAAGCTTTCTTT.